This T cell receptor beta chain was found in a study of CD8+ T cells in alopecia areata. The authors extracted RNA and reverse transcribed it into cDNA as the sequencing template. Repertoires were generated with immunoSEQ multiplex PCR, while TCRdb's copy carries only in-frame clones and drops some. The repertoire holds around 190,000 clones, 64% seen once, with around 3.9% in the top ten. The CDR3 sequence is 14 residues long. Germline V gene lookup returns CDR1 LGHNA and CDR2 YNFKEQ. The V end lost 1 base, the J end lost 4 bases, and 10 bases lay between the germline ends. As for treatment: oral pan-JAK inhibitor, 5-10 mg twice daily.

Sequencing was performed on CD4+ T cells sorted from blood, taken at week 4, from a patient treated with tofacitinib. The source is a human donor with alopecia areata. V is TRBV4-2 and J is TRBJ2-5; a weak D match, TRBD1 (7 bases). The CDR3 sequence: CASSQGQGGETQYF. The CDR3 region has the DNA TGTGCCAGCAGCCAAGGACAGGGAGGAGAGACCCAGTACTTC.